This TCR beta chain was sequenced for a study of blood T cell repertoires in COVID-19. Study-level information: T cells, B-cell-depleted T cells, or PBMCs supplied cDNA or gDNA.

A note on this clone: One end of the junction fails to match germline, which may point to a read error.

Sequencing used immunoSEQ multiplex PCR; TCRdb keeps in-frame clones, though not all of them. The table shows 200,000 to 300,000 clones, with roughly 76% occurring only once. Germline CDR1 reads SSHAT; CDR2 reads FNYEAQ (reference sequence). The CDR3 contains 15 residues. Seattle-derived patients entered the study during active infection and were followed longitudinally. The clonotype was recovered from a woman over 75 with COVID-19, enrolled during active disease. Sequenced: peripheral blood. The rearrangement joins TRBV7-7 to TRBJ2-1; possibly TRBD1 or TRBD2 for D (5 bases each). The CDR3 here is CASSLDSPGRGEQFF. The CDR3 nucleotides are TGTGCTAGCAGCTTAGACAGCCCTGGACGGGGTGAGCAGTTCTTC.